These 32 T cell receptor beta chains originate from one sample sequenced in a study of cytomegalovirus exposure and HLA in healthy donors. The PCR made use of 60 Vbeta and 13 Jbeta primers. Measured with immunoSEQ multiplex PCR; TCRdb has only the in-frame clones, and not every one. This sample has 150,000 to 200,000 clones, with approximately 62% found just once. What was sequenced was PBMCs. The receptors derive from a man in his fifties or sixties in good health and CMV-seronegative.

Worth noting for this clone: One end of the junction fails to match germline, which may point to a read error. CDR3 loop: CASSKDRLNTGELFF. In DNA form, the CDR3 reads TGTGCTAGCAGCAAGGACAGGTTAAACACCGGGGAGCTGTTTTTT. The chain is built from TRBV7-7 and TRBJ2-2, with 7 nucleotides matching TRBD1. This CDR3 spans 15 amino acids. Germline V gives CDR1 SSHAT, CDR2 FNYEAQ (reference sequence).

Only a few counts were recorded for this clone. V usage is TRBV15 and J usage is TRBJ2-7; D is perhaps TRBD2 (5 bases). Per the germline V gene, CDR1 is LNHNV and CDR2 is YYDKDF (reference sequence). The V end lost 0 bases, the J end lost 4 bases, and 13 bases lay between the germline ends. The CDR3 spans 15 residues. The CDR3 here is CATSRDEGSGYEQYF. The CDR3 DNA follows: TGTGCCACCAGCAGAGATGAGGGATCTGGGTACGAGCAGTACTTC.

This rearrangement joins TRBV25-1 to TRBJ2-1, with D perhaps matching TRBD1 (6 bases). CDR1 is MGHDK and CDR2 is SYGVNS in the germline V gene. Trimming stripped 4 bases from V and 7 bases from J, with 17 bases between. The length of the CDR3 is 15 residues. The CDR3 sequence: CASSVSGTMTNEQFF. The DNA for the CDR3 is TGTGCCAGCAGTGTGTCTGGGACAATGACTAATGAGCAGTTCTTC.

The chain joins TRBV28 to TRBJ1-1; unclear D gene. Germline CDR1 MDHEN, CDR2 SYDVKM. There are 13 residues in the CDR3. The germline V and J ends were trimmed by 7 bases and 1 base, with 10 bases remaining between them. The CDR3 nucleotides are TGTGCCAGCACCACTCATGGGAACACTGAAGCTTTCTTT. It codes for CASTTHGNTEAFF.

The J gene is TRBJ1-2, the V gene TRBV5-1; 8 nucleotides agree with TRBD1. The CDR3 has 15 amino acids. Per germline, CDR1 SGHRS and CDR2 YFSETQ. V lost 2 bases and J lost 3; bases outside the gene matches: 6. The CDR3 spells CASSFGQGRDYGYTF. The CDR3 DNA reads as TGCGCCAGCAGCTTTGGACAGGGTAGGGACTATGGCTACACCTTC.

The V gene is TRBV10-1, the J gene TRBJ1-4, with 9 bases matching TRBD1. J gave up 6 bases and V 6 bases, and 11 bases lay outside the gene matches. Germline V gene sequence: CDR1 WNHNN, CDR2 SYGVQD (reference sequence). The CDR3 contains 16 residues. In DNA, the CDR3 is TGCGCCAGCAGCCGATTGACAGGGGGTGGGGATGAAAAACTGTTTTTT. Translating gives CASSRLTGGGDEKLFF.

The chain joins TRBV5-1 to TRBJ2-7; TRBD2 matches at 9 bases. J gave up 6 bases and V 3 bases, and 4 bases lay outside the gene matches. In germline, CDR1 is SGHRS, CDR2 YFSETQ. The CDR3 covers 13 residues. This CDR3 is CASSSGLAAEQYF. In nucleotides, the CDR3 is TGCGCCAGCAGCTCGGGACTAGCTGCCGAGCAGTACTTC.

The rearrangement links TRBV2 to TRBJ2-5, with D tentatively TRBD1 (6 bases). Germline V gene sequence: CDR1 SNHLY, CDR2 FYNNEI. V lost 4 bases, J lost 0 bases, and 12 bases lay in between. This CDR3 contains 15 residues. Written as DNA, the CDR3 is TGTGCCAGCAGTGCCTTAACAGGGTACCAAGAGACCCAGTACTTC. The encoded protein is CASSALTGYQETQYF.

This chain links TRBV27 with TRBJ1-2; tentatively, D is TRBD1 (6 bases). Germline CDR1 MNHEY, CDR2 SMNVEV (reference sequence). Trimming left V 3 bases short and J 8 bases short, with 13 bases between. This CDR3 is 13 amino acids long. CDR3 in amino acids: CASSFRDNRGYTF. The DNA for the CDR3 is TGTGCCAGCAGTTTTCGGGACAACCGGGGCTACACCTTC.

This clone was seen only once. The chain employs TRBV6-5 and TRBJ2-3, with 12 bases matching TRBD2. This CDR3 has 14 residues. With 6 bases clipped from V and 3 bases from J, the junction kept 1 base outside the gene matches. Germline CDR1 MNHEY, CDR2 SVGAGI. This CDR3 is CASRLAGGTDTQYF. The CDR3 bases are TGTGCCAGCAGGCTAGCGGGGGGGACAGATACGCAGTATTTT.

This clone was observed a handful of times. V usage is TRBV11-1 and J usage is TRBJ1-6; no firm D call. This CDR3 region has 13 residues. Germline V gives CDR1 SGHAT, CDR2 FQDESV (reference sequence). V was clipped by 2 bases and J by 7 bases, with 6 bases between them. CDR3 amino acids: CASSLRANSPLHF. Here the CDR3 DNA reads TGTGCCAGCAGCTTACGAGCAAATTCACCCCTCCACTTT.

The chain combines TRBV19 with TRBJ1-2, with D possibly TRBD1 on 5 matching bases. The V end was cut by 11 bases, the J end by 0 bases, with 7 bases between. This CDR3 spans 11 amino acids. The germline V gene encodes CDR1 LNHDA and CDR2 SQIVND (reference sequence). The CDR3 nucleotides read TGTGCCGCCAGGGCTAACTATGGCTACACCTTC. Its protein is CAARANYGYTF.

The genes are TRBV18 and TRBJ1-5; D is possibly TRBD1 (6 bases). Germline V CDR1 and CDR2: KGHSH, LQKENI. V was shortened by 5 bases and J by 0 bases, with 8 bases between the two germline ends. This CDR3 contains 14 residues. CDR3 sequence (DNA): TGTGCCAGCTCAGGACAGAATAGCAATCAGCCCCAGCATTTT. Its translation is CASSGQNSNQPQHF.

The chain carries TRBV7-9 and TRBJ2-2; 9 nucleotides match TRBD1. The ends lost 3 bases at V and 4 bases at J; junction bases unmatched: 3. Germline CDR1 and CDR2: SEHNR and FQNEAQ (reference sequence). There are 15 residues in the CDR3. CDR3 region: CASSFNRGPTGELFF. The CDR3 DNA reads TGTGCCAGCAGCTTTAACAGGGGGCCCACCGGGGAGCTGTTTTTT.

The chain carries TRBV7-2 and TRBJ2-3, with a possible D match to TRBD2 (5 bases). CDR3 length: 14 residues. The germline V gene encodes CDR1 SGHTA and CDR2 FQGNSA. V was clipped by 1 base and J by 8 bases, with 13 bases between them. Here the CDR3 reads CASSLDLAPGTQYF. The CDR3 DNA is TGTGCCAGCAGCTTAGACCTAGCCCCGGGTACGCAGTATTTT. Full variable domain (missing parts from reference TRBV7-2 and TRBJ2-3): GAGVSQSPSNKVTEKGKDVELRCDPISGHTALYWYRQSLGQGLEFLIYFQGNSAPDKSGLPSDRFSAERTGGSVSTLTIQRTQQEDSAVYLCASSLDLAPGTQYFGPGTRLTVL.

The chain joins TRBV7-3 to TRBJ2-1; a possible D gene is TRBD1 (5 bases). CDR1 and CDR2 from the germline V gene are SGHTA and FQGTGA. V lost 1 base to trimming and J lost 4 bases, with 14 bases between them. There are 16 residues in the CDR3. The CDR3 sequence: CASSLMSAGRYNEQFF. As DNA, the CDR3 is TGTGCCAGCAGCTTAATGTCGGCAGGGCGGTACAATGAGCAGTTCTTC.

The CDR3 nucleotides read TGTGCCAGCAGTTTGACTCATAACACTGAAGCTTTCTTT. Protein: CASSLTHNTEAFF. The V gene is TRBV28, the J gene TRBJ1-1; D call uncertain. Germline V CDR1 and CDR2: MDHEN, SYDVKM. The CDR3 is made up of 13 amino acids. V was trimmed by 3 bases and J by 2 bases, leaving 7 bases between them. Combining the CDR3 with reference TRBV28 and TRBJ1-1 gives the whole variable domain DVKVTQSSRYLVKRTGEKVFLECVQDMDHENMFWYRQDPGLGLRLIYFSYDVKMKEKGDIPEGYSVSREKKERFSLILESASTNQTSMYLCASSLTHNTEAFFGQGTRLTVV.

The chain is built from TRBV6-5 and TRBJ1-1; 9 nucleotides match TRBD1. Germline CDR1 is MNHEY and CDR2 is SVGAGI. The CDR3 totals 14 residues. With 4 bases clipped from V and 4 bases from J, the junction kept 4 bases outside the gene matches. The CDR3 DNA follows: TGTGCCAGCAGTTCTACAGGGGGCTCCACTGAAGCTTTCTTT. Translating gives CASSSTGGSTEAFF.

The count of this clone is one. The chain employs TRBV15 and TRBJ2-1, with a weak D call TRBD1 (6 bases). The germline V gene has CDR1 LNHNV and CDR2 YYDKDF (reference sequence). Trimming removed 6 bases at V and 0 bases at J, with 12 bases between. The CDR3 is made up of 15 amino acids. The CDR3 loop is CATRTDRSSYNEQFF. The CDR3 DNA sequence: TGTGCCACCAGAACAGACAGGAGCTCCTACAATGAGCAGTTCTTC.

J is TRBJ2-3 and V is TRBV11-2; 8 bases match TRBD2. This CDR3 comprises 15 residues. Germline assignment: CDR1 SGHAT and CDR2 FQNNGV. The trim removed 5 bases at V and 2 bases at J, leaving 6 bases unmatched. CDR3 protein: CASSRSGGATDTQYF. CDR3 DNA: TGTGCCAGCAGCCGGAGCGGGGGAGCCACAGATACGCAGTATTTT.

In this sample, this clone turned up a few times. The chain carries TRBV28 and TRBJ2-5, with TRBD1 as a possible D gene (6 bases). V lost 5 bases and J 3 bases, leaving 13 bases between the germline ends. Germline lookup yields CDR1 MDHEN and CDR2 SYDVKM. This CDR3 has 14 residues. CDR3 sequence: CASSPTGQEETQYF. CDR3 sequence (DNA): TGTGCCAGCAGTCCGACGGGACAAGAAGAGACCCAGTACTTC.

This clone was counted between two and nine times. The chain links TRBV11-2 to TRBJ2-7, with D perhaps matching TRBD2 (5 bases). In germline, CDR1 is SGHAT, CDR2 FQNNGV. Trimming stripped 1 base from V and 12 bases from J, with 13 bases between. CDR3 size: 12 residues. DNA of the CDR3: TGTGCCAGCAGCTTAGTACTAGGCAACCTGTACTTC. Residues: CASSLVLGNLYF.

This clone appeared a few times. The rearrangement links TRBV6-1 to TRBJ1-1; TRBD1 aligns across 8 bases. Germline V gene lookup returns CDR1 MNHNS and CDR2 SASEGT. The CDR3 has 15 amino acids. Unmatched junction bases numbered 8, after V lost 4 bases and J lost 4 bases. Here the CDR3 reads CASSGFDRGGTEAFF. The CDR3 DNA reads TGTGCCAGCAGTGGGTTTGACAGGGGTGGCACTGAAGCTTTCTTT.

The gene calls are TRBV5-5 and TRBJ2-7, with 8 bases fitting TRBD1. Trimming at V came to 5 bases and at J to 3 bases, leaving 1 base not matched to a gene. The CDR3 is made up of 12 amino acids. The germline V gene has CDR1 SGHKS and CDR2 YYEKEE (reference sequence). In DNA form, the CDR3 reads TGTGCCAGCAGAGGACAGGGCTACGAGCAGTACTTC. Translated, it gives CASRGQGYEQYF.

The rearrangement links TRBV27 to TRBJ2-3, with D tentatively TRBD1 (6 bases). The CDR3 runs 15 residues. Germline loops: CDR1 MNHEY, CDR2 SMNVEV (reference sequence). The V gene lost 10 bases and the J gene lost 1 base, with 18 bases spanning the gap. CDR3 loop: CATRFRGRGTDTQYF. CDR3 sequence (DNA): TGTGCCACCCGATTCAGGGGTAGAGGCACAGATACGCAGTATTTT.

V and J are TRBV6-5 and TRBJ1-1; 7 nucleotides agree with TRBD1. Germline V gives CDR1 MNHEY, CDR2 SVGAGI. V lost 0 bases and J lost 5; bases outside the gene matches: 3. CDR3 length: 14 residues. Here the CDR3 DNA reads TGTGCCAGCAGTTACTCGCCAGGGGGGACTGAAGCTTTCTTT. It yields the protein CASSYSPGGTEAFF.

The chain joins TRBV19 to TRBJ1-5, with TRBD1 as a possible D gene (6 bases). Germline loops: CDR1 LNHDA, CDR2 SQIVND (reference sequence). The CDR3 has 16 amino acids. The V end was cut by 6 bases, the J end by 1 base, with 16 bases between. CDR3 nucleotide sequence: TGTGCCAGTAGCTCCGGGACACCGTTGAGCAATCAGCCCCAGCATTTT. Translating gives CASSSGTPLSNQPQHF.

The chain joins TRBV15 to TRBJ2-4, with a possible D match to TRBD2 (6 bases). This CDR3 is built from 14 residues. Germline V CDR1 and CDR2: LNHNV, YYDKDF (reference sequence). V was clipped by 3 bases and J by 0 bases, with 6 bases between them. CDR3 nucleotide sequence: TGTGCCACCAGCAGGGGACTAGCCAAAAACATTCAGTACTTC. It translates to CATSRGLAKNIQYF.

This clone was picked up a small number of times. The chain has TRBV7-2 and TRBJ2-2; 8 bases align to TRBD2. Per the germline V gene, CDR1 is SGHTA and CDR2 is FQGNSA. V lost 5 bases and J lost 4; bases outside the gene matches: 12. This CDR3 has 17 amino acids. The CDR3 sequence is CASSVTTGGAFTGELFF. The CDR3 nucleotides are TGTGCCAGCAGCGTCACCACCGGGGGGGCCTTCACCGGGGAGCTGTTTTTT.

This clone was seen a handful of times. CDR3 sequence reads: CASSPGTANSPLHF. The CDR3 DNA follows: TGTGCCAGCAGCCCGGGGACAGCCAATTCACCCCTCCACTTT. This chain joins TRBV28 and TRBJ1-6, with 7 bases matching TRBD1. The CDR3 has 14 amino acids. The J segment lost 7 bases and the V segment lost 6 bases, leaving 6 bases of the junction unmatched. CDR1 MDHEN and CDR2 SYDVKM come from the germline V gene.

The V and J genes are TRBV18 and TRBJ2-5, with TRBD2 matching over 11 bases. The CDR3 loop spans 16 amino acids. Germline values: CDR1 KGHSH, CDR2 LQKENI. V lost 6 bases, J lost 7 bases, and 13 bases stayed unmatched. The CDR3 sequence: CASSSLLAGDGVTQYF. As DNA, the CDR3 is TGTGCCAGCTCTTCTCTACTAGCGGGGGATGGCGTGACCCAGTACTTC.

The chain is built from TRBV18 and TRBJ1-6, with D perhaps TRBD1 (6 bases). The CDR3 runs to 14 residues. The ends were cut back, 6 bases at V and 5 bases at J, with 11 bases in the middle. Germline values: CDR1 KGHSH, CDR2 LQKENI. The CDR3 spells CASSQGQHNSPLHF. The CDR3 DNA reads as TGTGCCAGCTCGCAGGGGCAGCATAATTCACCCCTCCACTTT.